The clone carrying this TCR beta chain occurred a few times. Its antigen remains unknown. Sample-barcoded 5' priming and a J-beta primer mix drove a second PCR of roughly 7 to 11 cycles. TCRdb fed the 5' RACE reads into MiXCR, producing one record per CDR3 protein. The sample lists over 1,200,000 distinct CDR3 sequences, roughly 60% seen once, with 6.5% to 8.5% in the top ten. The data stem from a study of blood T cells in healthy people across ages. After removal of 0 bases from V and 7 bases from J, the junction contained 5 bases not matched to a gene. Germline-derived CDR1 and CDR2 are SQVTM and ANQGSEA. CDR3 length equals 14 residues. The individuals who served as donors were healthy Caucasians living in Russia, aged about 6 to 95. Whole-study results and caveats: Per million T cells, TCR beta diversity dropped roughly linearly as age increased. Unknown CMV status may confound age-related changes in expanded clones.

The sequence was collected from a man younger than 35 in good health. The sequenced material came from blood. The chain links TRBV29-1 to TRBJ2-3; 9 nucleotides match TRBD2. The DNA of the CDR3 is TGCAGCGTTGAAGATAGCGGGGGTTGGTATACGCAGTATTTT. This codes for CSVEDSGGWYTQYF.